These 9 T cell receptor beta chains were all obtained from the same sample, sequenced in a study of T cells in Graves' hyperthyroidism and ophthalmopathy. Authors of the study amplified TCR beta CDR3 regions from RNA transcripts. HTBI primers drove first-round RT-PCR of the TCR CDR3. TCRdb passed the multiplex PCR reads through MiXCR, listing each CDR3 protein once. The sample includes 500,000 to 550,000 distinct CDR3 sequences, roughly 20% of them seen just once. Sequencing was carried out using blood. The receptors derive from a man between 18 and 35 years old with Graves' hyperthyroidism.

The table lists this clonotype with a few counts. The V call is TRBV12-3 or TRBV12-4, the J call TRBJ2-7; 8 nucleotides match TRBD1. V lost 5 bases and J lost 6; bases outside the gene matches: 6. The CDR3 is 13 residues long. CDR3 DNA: TGTGCCAGCAGTCGAACAGGGGGTAGCGAGCAGTACTTC. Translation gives CASSRTGGSEQYF.

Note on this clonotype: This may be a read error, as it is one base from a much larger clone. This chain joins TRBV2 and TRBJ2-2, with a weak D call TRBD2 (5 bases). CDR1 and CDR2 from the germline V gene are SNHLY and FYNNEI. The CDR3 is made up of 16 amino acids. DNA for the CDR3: TGTGCCAGCAGCCCTTTAACCGGGCCCAACACCGGGGAGCTGTGTTTT. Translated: CASSPLTGPNTGELCF.

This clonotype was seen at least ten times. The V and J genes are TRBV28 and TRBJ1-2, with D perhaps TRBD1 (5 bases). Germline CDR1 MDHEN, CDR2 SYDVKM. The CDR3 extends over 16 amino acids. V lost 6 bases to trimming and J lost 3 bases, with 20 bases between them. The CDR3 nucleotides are TGTGCCAGCAGCCAGGGCCTGGTTATGGTGGACTATGGCTACACCTTC. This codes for CASSQGLVMVDYGYTF.

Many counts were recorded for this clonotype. The DNA for the CDR3 is TGTGCCAGTAGTGCTAGGGGTGGCACTGAAGCTTTCTTT. This translates into CASSARGGTEAFF. The V call is TRBV19, the J call TRBJ1-1; weak D call: TRBD1 (5 bases). Germline-derived CDR1 and CDR2 are LNHDA and SQIVND (reference sequence). The CDR3 runs 13 residues. Trimming took off 5 bases at V and 4 bases at J, with 11 bases between the two ends. Variable domain in full (rest from reference TRBV19 and TRBJ1-1): DGGITQSPKYLFRKEGQNVTLSCEQNLNHDAMYWYRQDPGQGLRLIYYSQIVNDFQKGDIAEGYSVSREKKESFPLTVTSAQKNPTAFYLCASSARGGTEAFFGQGTRLTVV.

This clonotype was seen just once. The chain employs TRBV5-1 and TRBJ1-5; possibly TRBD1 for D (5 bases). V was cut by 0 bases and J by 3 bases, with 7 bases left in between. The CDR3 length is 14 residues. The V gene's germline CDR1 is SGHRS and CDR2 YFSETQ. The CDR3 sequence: CASSLDRTNQPQHF. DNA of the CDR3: TGCGCCAGCAGCTTGGACAGGACCAATCAGCCCCAGCATTTT. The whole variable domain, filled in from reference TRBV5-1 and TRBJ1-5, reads KAGVTQTPRYLIKTRGQQVTLSCSPISGHRSVSWYQQTPGQGLQFLFEYFSETQRNKGNFPGRFSGRQFSNSRSEMNVSTLELGDSALYLCASSLDRTNQPQHFGDGTRLSIL.

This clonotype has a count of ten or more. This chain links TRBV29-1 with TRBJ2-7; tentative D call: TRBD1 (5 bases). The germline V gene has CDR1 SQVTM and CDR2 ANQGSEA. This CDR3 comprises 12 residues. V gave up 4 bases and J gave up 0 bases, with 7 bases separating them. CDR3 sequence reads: CSVVRGSYEQYF. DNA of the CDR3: TGCAGCGTTGTTAGGGGCTCCTACGAGCAGTACTTC.

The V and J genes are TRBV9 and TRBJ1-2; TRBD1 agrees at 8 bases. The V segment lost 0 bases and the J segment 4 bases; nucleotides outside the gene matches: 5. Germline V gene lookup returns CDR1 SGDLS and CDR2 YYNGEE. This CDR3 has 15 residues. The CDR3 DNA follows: TGTGCCAGCAGCGTAGGGAGGGACAGGTCCTATGGCTACACCTTC. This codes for CASSVGRDRSYGYTF.

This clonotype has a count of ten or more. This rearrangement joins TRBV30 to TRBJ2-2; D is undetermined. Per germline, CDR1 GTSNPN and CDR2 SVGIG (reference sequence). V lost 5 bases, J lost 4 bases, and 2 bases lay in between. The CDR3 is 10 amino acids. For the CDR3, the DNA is TGTGCCTGGGGCACCGGGGAGCTGTTTTTT. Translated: CAWGTGELFF.

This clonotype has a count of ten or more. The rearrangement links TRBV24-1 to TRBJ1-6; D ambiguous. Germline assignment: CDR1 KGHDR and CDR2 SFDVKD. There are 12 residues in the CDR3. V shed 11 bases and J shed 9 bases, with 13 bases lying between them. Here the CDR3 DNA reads TGTGCCATCTCCGACGGGTCTTCACCCCTCCACTTT. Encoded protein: CAISDGSSPLHF.